The sequence of this T cell receptor beta chain was determined in a study of blood T cell repertoires in COVID-19. Study in general: Samples taken during acute and convalescent COVID-19 were collected in the United States, Italy and Spain. From T cells, B-cell-depleted T cells, or PBMCs came the material, which was cDNA or gDNA.

Methods used by the authors: It was from reference gene primer amplification that nucleated cell counts were estimated. Libraries were prepared by immunoSEQ multiplex PCR; TCRdb keeps only in-frame clonotypes and omits some of them. The V and J calls and the clone size are those of that table, but D and trimming were determined from the DNA. The sample has 60,000 or so clones, approximately 78% seen once. Germline CDR1 reads SGHRS; CDR2 reads YFSETQ. The CDR3 sequence is 14 residues long. V shed 4 bases, J shed 6 bases, and the junction held 8 bases outside the gene matches. The V gene is TRBV5-1, the J gene TRBJ2-3, with 7 bases that match TRBD1. The TCR was taken from a human donor in a cohort sampled during active COVID-19. The sequenced sample consisted of peripheral blood. CDR3 sequence reads: CASSQERGQDTQYF. Written as DNA, the CDR3 is TGCGCCAGCAGCCAAGAGAGGGGGCAGGATACGCAGTATTTT. The entire variable domain, with the rest obtained from reference TRBV5-1 and TRBJ2-3, is as follows: KAGVTQTPRYLIKTRGQQVTLSCSPISGHRSVSWYQQTPGQGLQFLFEYFSETQRNKGNFPGRFSGRQFSNSRSEMNVSTLELGDSALYLCASSQERGQDTQYFGPGTRLTVL.